A selection of T cell receptor beta chains follows, all from one sample in a study of T cell responses to AZD1222 COVID-19 vaccine. Here immunoSEQ multiplex PCR was the method, and the copy in TCRdb shows in-frame clones only, minus some. The sample lists 100,000 to 150,000 clones, roughly 91% seen once, with approximately 27% in the top ten. Here the sequenced sample was peripheral blood, taken on day 0 of AZD1222 vaccination. The receptors originated from an adult in good health. CDR3s include the opening cysteine and the closing phenylalanine or tryptophan. The D gene is left open where the match is weak. Clone size, where shown, is once, few, many, or a class for clones that have expanded.

NA	TRBV7-3	NA	TRBJ1-2	CASSLFGRSSSNYGYTF	TGTGCCAGCAGCTTATTCGGCAGGTCGTCCTCTAACTATGGCTACACCTTC
NA	TRBV27	NA	TRBJ1-1	CASSLVIGDSDTEAFF	TGTGCCAGCAGTTTAGTAATCGGGGACTCAGATACTGAAGCTTTCTTT
NA	TRBV7-9	NA	TRBJ1-1	CASSLFATQGAEAFF	TGTGCCAGCAGCCTATTCGCCACACAGGGAGCTGAAGCTTTCTTT
NA	TRBV7-2	NA	TRBJ1-2	CASSLLGTDYGYTF	TGTGCCAGCAGCTTGCTAGGGACCGACTATGGCTACACCTTC
NA	TRBV5-4	NA	TRBJ2-1	CASSPRGYEQFF	TGTGCCAGCAGCCCCCGGGGCTATGAGCAGTTCTTC
once	TRBV6-2/TRBV6-3	TRBD2	TRBJ2-1	CASSLTSGGYNEQFF	TGTGCCAGCAGCCTTACTAGCGGGGGTTACAATGAGCAGTTCTTC
NA	TRBV29-1	NA	TRBJ2-5	CSAVTGEETQYF	TGCAGCGCTGTTACAGGTGAAGAGACCCAGTACTTC
NA	TRBV5-1	NA	TRBJ1-4	CASSLEDWFLGKKNEKLFF	TGCGCCAGCAGCTTGGAGGACTGGTTCTTGGGGAAGAAGAATGAAAAACTGTTTTTT
NA	TRBV14	TRBD1	TRBJ1-1	CASSPQGAEAFF	TGTGCCAGCAGCCCACAGGGGGCCGAAGCTTTCTTT
NA	TRBV6-4	TRBD1	TRBJ1-5	CANRSQGDSNQPQHF	TGTGCCAACCGCTCCCAGGGGGATAGCAATCAGCCCCAGCATTTT
NA	TRBV3-1/TRBV3-2	NA	TRBJ1-6	CASSQALAGSPLHF	TGTGCCAGCAGCCAAGCACTGGCAGGGTCACCCCTCCACTTT
NA	TRBV18	NA	TRBJ2-2	CASSPPSSTTGTGELFF	TGTGCCAGCTCACCACCAAGCTCGACCACCGGGACCGGGGAGCTGTTTTTT
NA	TRBV10-1	NA	TRBJ2-7	CASSEPGNTIISTYEQYF	TGCGCCAGCAGTGAGCCTGGGAATACTATTATTTCGACCTACGAGCAGTACTTC
NA	TRBV5-1	TRBD2	TRBJ2-1	CASSLGEGRSYNEQFF	TGCGCCAGCAGCTTGGGGGAGGGCCGCTCCTACAATGAGCAGTTCTTC
NA	TRBV5-3	TRBD1	TRBJ1-4	CARSQDRNEKLFF	TGTGCCAGAAGCCAGGACAGGAATGAAAAACTGTTTTTT